Below are 4 T cell receptor beta chains sequenced from a single sample in a study of STAT5B mutations in CD4+ large granular lymphocyte leukemia. The protocol was immunoSEQ multiplex PCR, while the TCRdb copy is restricted to in-frame clones and leaves out a portion. Seen here are around 34,000 clones, approximately 80% observed once, and the top ten hold around 4.6%. Material: CD4+ T cells from blood buffy coats. The receptor source for this set is a human donor in good health.

In this sample, this clone turned up once. This rearrangement joins TRBV19 to TRBJ2-2, with 7 bases identical to TRBD1. V gave up 4 bases and J gave up 4 bases; unmatched junction bases: 3. CDR1 is LNHDA, CDR2 SQIVND, per germline (reference sequence). The CDR3 is made up of 14 amino acids. The DNA for the CDR3 is TGTGCCAGTAGTAAGGGACAGCTCACCGGGGAGCTGTTTTTT. This codes for CASSKGQLTGELFF.

The genes are TRBV4-3 and TRBJ1-4; tentatively, D is TRBD1 (5 bases). This CDR3 has 16 residues. The germline V gene encodes CDR1 LGHNA and CDR2 YSLEER. V gave up 0 bases and J gave up 8 bases, with 16 bases separating them. CDR3 sequence: CASSQDRLRTREKLFF. The DNA for the CDR3 is TGCGCCAGCAGCCAAGATCGCCTAAGGACACGGGAAAAACTGTTTTTT.

The chain carries TRBV7-2 and TRBJ2-7, with unresolved D. V shed 2 bases and J shed 3 bases, with 11 bases lying between them. Germline values: CDR1 SGHTA, CDR2 FQGNSA. This CDR3 spans 14 amino acids. In DNA, the CDR3 is TGTGCCAGCAGCTTACCACCTCGGTACTACGAGCAGTACTTC. Residues: CASSLPPRYYEQYF.

The V call is TRBV5-1, the J call TRBJ1-6; D unresolved. Per the germline V gene, CDR1 is SGHRS and CDR2 is YFSETQ. Trimming stripped 3 bases from V and 8 bases from J, with 18 bases between. This CDR3 region has 16 residues. CDR3 nucleotides: TGCGCCAGCAGCTCCTCACCGGGTGGGAAGGATTCACCCCTCCACTTT. Translated: CASSSSPGGKDSPLHF.